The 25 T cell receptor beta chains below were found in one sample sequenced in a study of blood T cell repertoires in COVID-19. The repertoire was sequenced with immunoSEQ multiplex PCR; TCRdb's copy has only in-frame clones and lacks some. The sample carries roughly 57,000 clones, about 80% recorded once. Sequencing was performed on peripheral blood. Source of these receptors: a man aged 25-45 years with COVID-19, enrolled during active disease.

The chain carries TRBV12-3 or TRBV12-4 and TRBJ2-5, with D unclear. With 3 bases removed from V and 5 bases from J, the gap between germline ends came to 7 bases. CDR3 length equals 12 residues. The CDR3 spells CASSFAWETQYF. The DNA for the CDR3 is TGTGCCAGCAGTTTTGCGTGGGAGACCCAGTACTTC.

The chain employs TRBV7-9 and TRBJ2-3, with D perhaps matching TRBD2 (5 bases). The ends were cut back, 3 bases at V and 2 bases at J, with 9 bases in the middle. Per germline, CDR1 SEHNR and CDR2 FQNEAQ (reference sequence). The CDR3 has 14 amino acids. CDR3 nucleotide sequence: TGTGCCAGCAGCTTTGAGGGAATCACAGATACGCAGTATTTT. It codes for CASSFEGITDTQYF.

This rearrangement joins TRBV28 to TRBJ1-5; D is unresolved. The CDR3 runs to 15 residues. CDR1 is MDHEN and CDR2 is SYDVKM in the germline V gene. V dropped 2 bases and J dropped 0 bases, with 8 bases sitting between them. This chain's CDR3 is CASSLGGLSNQPQHF. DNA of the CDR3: TGTGCCAGCAGTTTAGGCGGGCTTAGCAATCAGCCCCAGCATTTT.

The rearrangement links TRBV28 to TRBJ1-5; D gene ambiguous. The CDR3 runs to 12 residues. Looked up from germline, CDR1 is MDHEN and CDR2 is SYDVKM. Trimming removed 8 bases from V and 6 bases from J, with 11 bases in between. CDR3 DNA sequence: TGTGCCAGCGGGCCTCGGTTTCAGCCCCAGCATTTT. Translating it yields CASGPRFQPQHF.

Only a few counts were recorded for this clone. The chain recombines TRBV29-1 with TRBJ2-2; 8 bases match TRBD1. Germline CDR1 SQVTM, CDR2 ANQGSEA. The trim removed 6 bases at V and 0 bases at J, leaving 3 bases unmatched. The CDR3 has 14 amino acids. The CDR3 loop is CSVRTGSNTGELFF. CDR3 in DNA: TGCAGCGTCCGGACAGGGTCGAACACCGGGGAGCTGTTTTTT.

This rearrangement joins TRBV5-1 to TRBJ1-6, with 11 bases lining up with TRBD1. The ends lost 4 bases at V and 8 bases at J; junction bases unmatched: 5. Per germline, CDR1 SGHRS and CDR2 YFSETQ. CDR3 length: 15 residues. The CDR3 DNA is TGCGCCAGCAGCCCTGGGGGACAGGGGGATTCACCCCTCCACTTT. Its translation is CASSPGGQGDSPLHF.

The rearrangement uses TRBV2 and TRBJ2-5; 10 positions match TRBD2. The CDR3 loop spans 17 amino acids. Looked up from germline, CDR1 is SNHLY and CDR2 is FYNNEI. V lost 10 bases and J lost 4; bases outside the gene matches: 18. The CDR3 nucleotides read TGTGCCACCGCGCCGGGACTAGCGACCCTAGGGAGAGAGACCCAGTACTTC. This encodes CATAPGLATLGRETQYF.

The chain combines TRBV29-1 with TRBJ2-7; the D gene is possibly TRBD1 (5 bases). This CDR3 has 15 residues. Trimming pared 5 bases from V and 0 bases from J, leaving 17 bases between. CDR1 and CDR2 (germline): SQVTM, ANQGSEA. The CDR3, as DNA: TGCAGCGTTCTGATTTTAGGAGACAGCTCCTACGAGCAGTACTTC. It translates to CSVLILGDSSYEQYF.

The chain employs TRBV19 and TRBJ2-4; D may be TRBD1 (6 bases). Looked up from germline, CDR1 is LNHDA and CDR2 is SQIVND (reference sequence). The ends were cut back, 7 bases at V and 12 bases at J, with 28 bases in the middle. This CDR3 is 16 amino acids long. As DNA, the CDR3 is TGTGCCAGTAACCTCAGACTCAGGGGCCGGGCGGTGAATCAGTACTTC. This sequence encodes CASNLRLRGRAVNQYF.

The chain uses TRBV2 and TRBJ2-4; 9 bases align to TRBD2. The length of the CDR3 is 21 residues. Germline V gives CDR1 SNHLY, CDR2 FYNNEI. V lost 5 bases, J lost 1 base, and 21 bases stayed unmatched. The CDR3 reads CASSLRRTSESLLLAKNIQYF. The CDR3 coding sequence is TGTGCCAGCAGTCTACGCAGGACTAGCGAGTCGCTGCTCTTGGCCAAAAACATTCAGTACTTC.

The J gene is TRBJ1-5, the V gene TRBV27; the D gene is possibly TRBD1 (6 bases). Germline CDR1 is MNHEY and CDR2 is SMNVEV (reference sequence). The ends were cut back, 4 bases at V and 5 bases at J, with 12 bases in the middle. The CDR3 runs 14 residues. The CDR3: CASSSQGEYQPQHF. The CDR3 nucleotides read TGTGCCAGCAGTTCACAGGGCGAGTATCAGCCCCAGCATTTT.

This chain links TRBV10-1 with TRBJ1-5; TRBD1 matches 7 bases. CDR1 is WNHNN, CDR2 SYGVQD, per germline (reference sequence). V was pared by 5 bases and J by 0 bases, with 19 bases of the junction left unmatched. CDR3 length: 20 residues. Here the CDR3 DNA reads TGCGCCAGCAGTCTCGCTGTTTGGGACAGATTACCCTATAGCAATCAGCCCCAGCATTTT. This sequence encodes CASSLAVWDRLPYSNQPQHF.

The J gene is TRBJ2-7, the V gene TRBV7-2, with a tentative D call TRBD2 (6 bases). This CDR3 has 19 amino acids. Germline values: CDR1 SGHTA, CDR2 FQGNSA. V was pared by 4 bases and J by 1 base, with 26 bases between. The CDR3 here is CASSSLTSLGRDSSYEQYF. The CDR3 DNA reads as TGTGCCAGCAGCTCCCTTACCTCGCTTGGTAGGGACTCATCCTACGAGCAGTACTTC.

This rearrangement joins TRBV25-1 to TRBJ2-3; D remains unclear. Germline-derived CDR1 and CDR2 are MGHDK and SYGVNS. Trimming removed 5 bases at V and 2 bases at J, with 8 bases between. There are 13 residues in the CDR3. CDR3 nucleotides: TGTGCCAGCAGTTCGGGTGTCACAGATACGCAGTATTTT. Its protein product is CASSSGVTDTQYF.

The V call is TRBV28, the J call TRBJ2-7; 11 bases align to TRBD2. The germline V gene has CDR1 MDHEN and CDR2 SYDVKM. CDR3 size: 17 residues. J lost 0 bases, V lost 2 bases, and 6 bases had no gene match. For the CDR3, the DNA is TGTGCCAGCAGTTTACCCTTAGGGACTAGCGGCTCCTACGAGCAGTACTTC. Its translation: CASSLPLGTSGSYEQYF.

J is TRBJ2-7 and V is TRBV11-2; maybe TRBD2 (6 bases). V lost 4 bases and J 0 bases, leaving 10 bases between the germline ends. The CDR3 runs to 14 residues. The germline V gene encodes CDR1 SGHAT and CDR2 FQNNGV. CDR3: CASSSRLDSYEQYF. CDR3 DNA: TGTGCCAGCAGCTCACGACTAGACTCCTACGAGCAGTACTTC.

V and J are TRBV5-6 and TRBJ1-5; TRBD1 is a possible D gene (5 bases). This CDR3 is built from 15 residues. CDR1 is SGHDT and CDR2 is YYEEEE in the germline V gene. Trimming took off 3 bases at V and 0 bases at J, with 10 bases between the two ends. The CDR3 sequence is CASSSGRSSNQPQHF. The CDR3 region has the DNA TGTGCCAGCAGCTCAGGGAGGAGTAGCAATCAGCCCCAGCATTTT.

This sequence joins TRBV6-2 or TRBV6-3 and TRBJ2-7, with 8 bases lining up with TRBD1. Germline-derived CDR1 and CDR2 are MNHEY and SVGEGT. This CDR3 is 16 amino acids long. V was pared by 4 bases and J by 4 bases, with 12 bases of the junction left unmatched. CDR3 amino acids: CASSWEQGGTGYEQYF. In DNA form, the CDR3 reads TGTGCCAGCAGTTGGGAACAGGGGGGAACGGGGTACGAGCAGTACTTC.

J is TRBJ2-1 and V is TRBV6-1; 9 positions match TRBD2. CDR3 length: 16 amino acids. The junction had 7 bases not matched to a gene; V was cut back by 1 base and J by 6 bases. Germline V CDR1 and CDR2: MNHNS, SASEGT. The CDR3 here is CASSEVRSGRPNEQFF. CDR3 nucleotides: TGTGCCAGCAGTGAAGTTAGGAGCGGGAGGCCCAATGAGCAGTTCTTC.

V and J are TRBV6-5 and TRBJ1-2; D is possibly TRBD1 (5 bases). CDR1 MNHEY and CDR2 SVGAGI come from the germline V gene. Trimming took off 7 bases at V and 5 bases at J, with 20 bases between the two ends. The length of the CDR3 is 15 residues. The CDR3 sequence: CASNNPREGTYGYTF. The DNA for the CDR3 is TGTGCCAGCAACAACCCGAGGGAGGGGACGTATGGCTACACCTTC.

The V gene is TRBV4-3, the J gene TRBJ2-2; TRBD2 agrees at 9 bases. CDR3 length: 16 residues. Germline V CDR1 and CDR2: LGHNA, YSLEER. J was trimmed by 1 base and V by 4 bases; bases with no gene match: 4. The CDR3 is CASSPTSGWNTGELFF. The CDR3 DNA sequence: TGCGCCAGCAGCCCAACTAGCGGGTGGAACACCGGGGAGCTGTTTTTT.

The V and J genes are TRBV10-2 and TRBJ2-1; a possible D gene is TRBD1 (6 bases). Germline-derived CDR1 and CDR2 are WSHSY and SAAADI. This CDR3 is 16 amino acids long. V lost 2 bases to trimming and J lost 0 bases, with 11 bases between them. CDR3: CASSETIGGSYNEQFF. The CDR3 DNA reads TGCGCCAGCAGTGAGACCATAGGGGGCTCCTACAATGAGCAGTTCTTC.

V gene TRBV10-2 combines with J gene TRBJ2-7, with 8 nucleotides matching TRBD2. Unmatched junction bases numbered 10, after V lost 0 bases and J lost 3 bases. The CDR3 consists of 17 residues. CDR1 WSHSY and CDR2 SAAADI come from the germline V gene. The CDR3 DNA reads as TGCGCCAGCAGTGAGTCGACTGACGGGGGGGGATTCTACGAGCAGTACTTC. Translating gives CASSESTDGGGFYEQYF.

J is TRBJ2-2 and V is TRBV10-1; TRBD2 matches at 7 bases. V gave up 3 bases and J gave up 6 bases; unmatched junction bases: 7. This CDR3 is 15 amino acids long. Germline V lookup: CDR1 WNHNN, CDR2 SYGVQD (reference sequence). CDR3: CASSEVAGPSGELFF. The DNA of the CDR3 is TGCGCCAGCAGTGAAGTAGCGGGTCCTTCCGGGGAGCTGTTTTTT.

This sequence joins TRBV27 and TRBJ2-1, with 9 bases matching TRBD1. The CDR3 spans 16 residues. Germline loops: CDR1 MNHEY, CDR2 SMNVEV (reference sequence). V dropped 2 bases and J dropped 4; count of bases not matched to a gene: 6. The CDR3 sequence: CASSLLFGQGYNEQFF. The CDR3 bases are TGTGCCAGCAGTTTACTTTTTGGACAGGGGTACAATGAGCAGTTCTTC.